The entry below describes one TCR beta chain. CDR3 length: 14 amino acids. Germline-derived CDR1 and CDR2 are SGHRS and YFSETQ. Trimming removed 4 bases from V and 5 bases from J, with 13 bases in between. Methods used by the authors: Reference gene primer amplification gave nucleated cell count estimates. Profiled with immunoSEQ multiplex PCR; TCRdb holds only in-frame clones, not every one. From that table come the V and J calls and clone size; the DNA was used to work out D and trimming. The sample has over 85,000 clones; over 65% are singletons. The sample belongs to a study of blood T cell repertoires in COVID-19. Study overall: The analysed material was cDNA or gDNA that came from T cells, B-cell-depleted T cells, or PBMCs.

This rearrangement joins TRBV5-1 to TRBJ1-3, with D perhaps TRBD1 (6 bases). Sequenced sample: peripheral blood. The source is an elderly woman with acute or convalescent COVID-19. The CDR3 DNA reads TGCGCCAGCAGCATACAGGGAGACAGAAACACCATATATTTT. Amino acids: CASSIQGDRNTIYF.